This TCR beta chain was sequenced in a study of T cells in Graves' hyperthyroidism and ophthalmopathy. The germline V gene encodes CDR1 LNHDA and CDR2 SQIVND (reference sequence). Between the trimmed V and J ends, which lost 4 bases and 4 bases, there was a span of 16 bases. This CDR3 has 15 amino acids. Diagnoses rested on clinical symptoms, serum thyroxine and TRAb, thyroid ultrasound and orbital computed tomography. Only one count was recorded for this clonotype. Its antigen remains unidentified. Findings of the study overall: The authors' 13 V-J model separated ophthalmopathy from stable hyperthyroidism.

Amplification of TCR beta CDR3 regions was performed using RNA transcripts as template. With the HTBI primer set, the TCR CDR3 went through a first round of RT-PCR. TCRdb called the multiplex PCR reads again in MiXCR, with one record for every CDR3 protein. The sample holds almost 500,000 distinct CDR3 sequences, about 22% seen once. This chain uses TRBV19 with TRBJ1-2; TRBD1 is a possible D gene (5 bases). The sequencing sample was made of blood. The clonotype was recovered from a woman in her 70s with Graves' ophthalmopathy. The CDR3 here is CASSTRSGASYGYTF. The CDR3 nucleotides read TGTGCCAGTAGTACCAGATCCGGGGCGAGCTATGGCTACACCTTC. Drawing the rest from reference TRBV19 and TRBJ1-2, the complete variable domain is DGGITQSPKYLFRKEGQNVTLSCEQNLNHDAMYWYRQDPGQGLRLIYYSQIVNDFQKGDIAEGYSVSREKKESFPLTVTSAQKNPTAFYLCASSTRSGASYGYTFGSGTRLTVV.